This TCR beta chain comes out of a study of graft-versus-host responses after intestinal transplantation. The protocol was immunoSEQ multiplex PCR, while the TCRdb copy is restricted to in-frame clones and leaves out a portion. In the table there are tens of thousands of clones, approximately 94% of which are singletons. Germline CDR1 and CDR2: ENHRY and SYGVKD. CDR3 length: 11 residues. Trimming left V 0 bases short and J 6 bases short, with 3 bases between. The sample in question was PBMCs, obtained approximately 350 days after intestinal transplant. The V gene is TRBV10-3, the J gene TRBJ2-7; D is unclear. This TCR was sampled from a human patient who received an intestinal transplant, so some T cells may come from the graft donor. This chain's CDR3 is CAISESSEQYF. The CDR3 region has the DNA TGTGCCATCAGTGAGTCGTCCGAGCAGTACTTC.